This T cell receptor (beta chain) is drawn from a study of cytomegalovirus exposure and HLA in healthy donors. Study conclusions and caveats: Later analysis indicated greater clonal expansion among HLA-associated TCR beta chains than among equally common other chains. It was confirmed in vitro that a few of the CMV-associated chains were specific for CMV antigens.

A multiplex PCR was run with 60 Vbeta primers and 13 Jbeta primers. Only in-frame clones appear in the TCRdb table, and some are missing; sequencing was by immunoSEQ multiplex PCR. The ten most abundant clones cover approximately 15% of a sample with roughly 65,000 clones. On this clone itself: What it recognizes is unknown.

This sequence was found in a boy aged 10-17 years in good health and CMV-seronegative. The sample was PBMCs.

CDR3 in amino acids: CASSLLAGPVADTQYF. The CDR3, as DNA: TGTGCCAGTAGTTTACTAGCGGGACCGGTGGCAGATACGCAGTATTTT. This chain connects TRBV19 to TRBJ2-3; the match to TRBD2 covers 10 bases. The CDR3 totals 16 residues. The junction had 9 bases not matched to a gene; V was cut back by 5 bases and J by 4 bases. Germline V lookup: CDR1 LNHDA, CDR2 SQIVND (reference sequence).